This is a list of T cell receptor beta chains from one sample in a study of blood T cells in healthy people across ages. TCRdb reanalysed the 5' RACE reads using MiXCR and keeps one entry per CDR3 protein. Of around 790,000 distinct CDR3 sequences listed, about 42% are singletons. The source material was blood. These TCRs come from a man in his 60s in good health. The CDR3 runs from the conserved cysteine through the conserved F or W. The order of the fields is clone size, V gene, J gene, D gene, CDR3 protein, CDR3 DNA. D genes are given only for firm matches. The size field is filled for only some rows; it gives once, few, many or a size class.

>.|TRBV3-1|TRBJ2-5|.
CASSQAPSFGETQYF
TGTGCCAGCAGCCAAGCCCCTAGCTTCGGAGAGACCCAGTACTTC
>.|TRBV5-1|TRBJ2-3|.
CASSLAFDSDTQYF
TGCGCCAGCAGCTTGGCGTTTGATTCGGATACGCAGTATTTT
>.|TRBV12-3/TRBV12-4|TRBJ2-7|TRBD2
CASSWLAGGPSSYERYF
TGTGCCAGCAGCTGGCTAGCGGGGGGCCCGAGCTCCTACGAGCGGTACTTC
>.|TRBV12-3/TRBV12-4|TRBJ2-7|TRBD1
CASSAETGSYYEQYF
TGTGCCAGCAGTGCCGAGACAGGGAGCTACTACGAGCAGTACTTC
>.|TRBV6-5|TRBJ2-7|TRBD2
CASSRGWTSQYYEQYF
TGTGCCAGCAGTAGGGGGTGGACTAGCCAATACTACGAGCAGTACTTC
>few|TRBV12-3/TRBV12-4|TRBJ2-5|TRBD1
CASSAGQGKETQYF
TGTGCCAGCAGTGCGGGACAGGGGAAAGAGACCCAGTACTTC
>.|TRBV18|TRBJ2-1|TRBD2
CASSPPGLAGGFYNEQFF
TGTGCCAGCTCACCTCCGGGACTAGCTGGGGGCTTCTACAATGAGCAGTTCTTC
>.|TRBV5-1|TRBJ2-3|TRBD1
CASSGTGGRSEQYF
TGCGCCAGCAGCGGGACAGGGGGCAGATCCGAGCAGTATTTT
>.|TRBV7-2|TRBJ1-1|.
CASSLARRGTEAFF
TGTGCCAGCAGCTTAGCCCGGAGGGGGACTGAAGCTTTCTTT
>.|TRBV10-3|TRBJ1-2|TRBD1
CAISDSTGVKSYGYTF
TGTGCCATCAGTGATTCGACAGGGGTAAAAAGCTATGGCTACACCTTC
>few|TRBV7-2|TRBJ1-2|.
CASSHDRRTSYGYTF
TGTGCCAGCAGCCACGACCGAAGGACAAGTTATGGCTACACCTTC
>.|TRBV6-5|TRBJ2-7|TRBD2
CASSPAGVYEQYF
TGTGCCAGCTCCCCAGCGGGGGTCTACGAGCAGTACTTC
>.|TRBV4-1|TRBJ2-7|TRBD2
CASSQAASGYNEQYF
TGCGCCAGCAGCCAAGCGGCTAGCGGGTACAATGAGCAGTACTTC
>once|TRBV6-2/TRBV6-3|TRBJ2-5|.
CASSYVDLPGETQYF
TGTGCCAGCAGTTACGTGGATTTGCCGGGGGAGACCCAGTACTTC
>few|TRBV5-1|TRBJ2-5|.
CASSRHGTDKETQYF
TGCGCCAGCAGCCGCCATGGGACGGATAAAGAGACCCAGTACTTC
>few|TRBV20-1|TRBJ1-6|.
CSARSGLAKSPLHF
TGCAGTGCTAGAAGTGGGCTGGCTAAGTCACCCCTCCACTTT
>.|TRBV20-1|TRBJ1-3|.
CSANSGNTIYF
TGCAGTGCTAACTCTGGAAACACCATATATTTT
>many|TRBV7-2|TRBJ2-1|TRBD2
CASSGERGRSYNEQFF
TGTGCCAGCAGCGGAGAGCGGGGGCGCTCCTACAATGAGCAGTTCTTC
>few|TRBV2|TRBJ2-2|TRBD2
CASRRTSQVGELFF
TGTGCCAGCAGACGGACTAGCCAGGTCGGGGAGCTGTTTTTT
>.|TRBV20-1|TRBJ2-7|.
CSARADRSYEQYF
TGCAGTGCTAGAGCGGACCGCTCCTACGAGCAGTACTTC
>.|TRBV20-1|TRBJ2-3|.
CSAGQTSTDTQYF
TGCAGTGCTGGACAGACGAGCACAGATACGCAGTATTTT
>few|TRBV20-1|TRBJ2-4|.
CSASMALAKNIQYF
TGCAGTGCTAGTATGGCTTTAGCCAAAAACATTCAGTACTTC
>.|TRBV11-3|TRBJ2-1|TRBD2
CASSPVLAGGPIDEQFF
TGTGCCAGCAGCCCCGTACTAGCGGGGGGGCCTATAGATGAGCAGTTCTTC
>.|TRBV9|TRBJ1-6|TRBD1
CASSPGGPADNSYNSPLHF
TGTGCCAGCAGCCCAGGGGGGCCTGCAGATAACTCCTATAATTCACCCCTCCACTTT
>.|TRBV5-6|TRBJ2-1|.
CAGLRLGLEQFF
TGTGCCGGCTTGCGGTTGGGCCTTGAGCAGTTCTTC
>.|TRBV7-9|TRBJ1-1|.
CASSPTVSGNTEAFF
TGTGCCAGCAGCCCGACAGTGTCGGGGAACACTGAAGCTTTCTTT